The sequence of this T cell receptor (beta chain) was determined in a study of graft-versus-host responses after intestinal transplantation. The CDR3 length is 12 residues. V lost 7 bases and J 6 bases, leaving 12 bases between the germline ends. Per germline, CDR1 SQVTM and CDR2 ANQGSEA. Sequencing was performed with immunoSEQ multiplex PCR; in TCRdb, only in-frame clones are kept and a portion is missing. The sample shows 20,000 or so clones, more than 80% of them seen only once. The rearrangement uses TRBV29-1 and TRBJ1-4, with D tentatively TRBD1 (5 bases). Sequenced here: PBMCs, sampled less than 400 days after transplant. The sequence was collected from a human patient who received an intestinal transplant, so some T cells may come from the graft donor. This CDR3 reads CSAQGMDEKLFF. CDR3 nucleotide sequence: TGCAGCGCCCAGGGAATGGATGAAAAACTGTTTTTT.